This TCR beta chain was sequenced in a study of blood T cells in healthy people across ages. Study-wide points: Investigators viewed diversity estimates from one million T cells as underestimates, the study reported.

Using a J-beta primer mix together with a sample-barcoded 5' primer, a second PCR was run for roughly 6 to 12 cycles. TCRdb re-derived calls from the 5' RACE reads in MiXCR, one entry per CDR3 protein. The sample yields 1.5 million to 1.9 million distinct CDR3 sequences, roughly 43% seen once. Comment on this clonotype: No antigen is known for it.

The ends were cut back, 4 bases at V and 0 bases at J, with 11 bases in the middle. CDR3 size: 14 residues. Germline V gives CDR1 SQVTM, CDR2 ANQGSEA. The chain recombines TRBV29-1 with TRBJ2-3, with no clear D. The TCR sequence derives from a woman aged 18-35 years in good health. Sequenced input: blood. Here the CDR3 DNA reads TGCAGCGTTGGCGCAGTTACTAGCACAGATACGCAGTATTTT. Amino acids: CSVGAVTSTDTQYF.